The clone carrying this T cell receptor beta chain was seen more than once but under ten times. Its specificity is not known. This entry is derived from a study of CD8 T cells in Susac syndrome. Treatment-naive patients with stable or active relapsing-remitting disease were the multiple sclerosis controls. TEMRA cells were enriched by FACS, while CD8+ and CD4+ T cells were obtained through a negative isolation that was performed magnetically. The CDR3 spans 14 residues. J gave up 7 bases and V 1 base, and 2 bases lay outside the gene matches. The germline CDR1 and CDR2 sequences are LGHDT and YNNKEL (reference sequence). RNA, at about 0.45 to 1 ug, was reverse transcribed with random hexamers. MiXCR, run by TCRdb on the immunoSEQ multiplex PCR reads, gives a single entry per CDR3 protein. This sample has fewer than 350,000 distinct CDR3 sequences, with approximately 85% found just once. General study findings and limits: An acknowledgment was made by the study that its TCR sequencing and HLA analysis involved relatively few individuals.

The TCR comes from a human donor with multiple sclerosis. The sequencing input was CD8+ T cells from PBMCs. The chain is built from TRBV3-1 and TRBJ1-5, with 9 bases fitting TRBD1. The CDR3 reads CASSQGDRDQPQHF. The CDR3 bases are TGTGCCAGCAGCCAAGGGGACAGGGACCAGCCCCAGCATTTT. Full variable domain (outside the CDR3, taken from reference TRBV3-1 and TRBJ1-5): DTAVSQTPKYLVTQMGNDKSIKCEQNLGHDTMYWYKQDSKKFLKIMFSYNNKELIINETVPNRFSPKSPDKAHLNLHINSLELGDSAVYFCASSQGDRDQPQHFGDGTRLSIL.